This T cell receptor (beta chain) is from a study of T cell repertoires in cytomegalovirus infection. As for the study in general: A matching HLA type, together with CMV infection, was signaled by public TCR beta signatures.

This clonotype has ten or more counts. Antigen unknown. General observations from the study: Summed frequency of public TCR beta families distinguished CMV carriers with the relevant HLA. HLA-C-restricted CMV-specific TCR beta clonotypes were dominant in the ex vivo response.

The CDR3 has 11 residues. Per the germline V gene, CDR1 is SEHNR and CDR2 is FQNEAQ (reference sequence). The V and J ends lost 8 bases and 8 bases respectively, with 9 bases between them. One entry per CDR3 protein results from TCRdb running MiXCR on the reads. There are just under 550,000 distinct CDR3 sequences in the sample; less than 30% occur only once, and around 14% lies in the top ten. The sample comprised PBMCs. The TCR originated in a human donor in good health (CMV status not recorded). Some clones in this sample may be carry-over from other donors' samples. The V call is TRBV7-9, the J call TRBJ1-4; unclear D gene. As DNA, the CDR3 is TGTGCCAGCCGCTCTGGCGAAAAACTGTTTTTT. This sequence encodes CASRSGEKLFF.